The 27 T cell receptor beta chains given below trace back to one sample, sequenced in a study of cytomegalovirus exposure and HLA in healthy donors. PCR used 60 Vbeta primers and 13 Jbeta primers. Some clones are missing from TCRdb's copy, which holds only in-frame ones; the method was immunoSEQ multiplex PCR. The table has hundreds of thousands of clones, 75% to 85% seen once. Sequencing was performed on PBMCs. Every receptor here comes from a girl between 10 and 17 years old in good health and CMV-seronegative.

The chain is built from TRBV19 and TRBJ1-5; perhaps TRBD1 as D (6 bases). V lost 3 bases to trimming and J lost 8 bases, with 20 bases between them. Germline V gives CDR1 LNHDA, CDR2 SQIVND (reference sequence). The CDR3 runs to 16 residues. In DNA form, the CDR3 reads TGTGCCAGTAGTATCCTGGATGCCAGGGGTTCAAAGCCCCAGCATTTT. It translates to CASSILDARGSKPQHF.

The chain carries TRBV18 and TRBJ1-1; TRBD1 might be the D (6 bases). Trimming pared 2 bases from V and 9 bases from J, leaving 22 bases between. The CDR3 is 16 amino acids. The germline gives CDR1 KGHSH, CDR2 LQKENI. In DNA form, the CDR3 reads TGTGCCAGCTCACCATCCTATTATACAGGGATTGGGCAAGCTTTCTTT. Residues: CASSPSYYTGIGQAFF.

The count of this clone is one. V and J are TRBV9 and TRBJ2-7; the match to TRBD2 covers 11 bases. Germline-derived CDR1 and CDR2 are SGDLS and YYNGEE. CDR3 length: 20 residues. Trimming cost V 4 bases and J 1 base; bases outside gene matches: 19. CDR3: CASSPRGGGLAGGFSYEQYF. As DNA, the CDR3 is TGTGCCAGCAGCCCTAGGGGGGGAGGGCTAGCGGGAGGTTTTTCCTACGAGCAGTACTTC. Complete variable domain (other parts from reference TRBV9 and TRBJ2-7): DSGVTQTPKHLITATGQRVTLRCSPRSGDLSVYWYQQSLDQGLQFLIQYYNGEERAKGNILERFSAQQFPDLHSELNLSSLELGDSALYFCASSPRGGGLAGGFSYEQYFGPGTRLTVT.

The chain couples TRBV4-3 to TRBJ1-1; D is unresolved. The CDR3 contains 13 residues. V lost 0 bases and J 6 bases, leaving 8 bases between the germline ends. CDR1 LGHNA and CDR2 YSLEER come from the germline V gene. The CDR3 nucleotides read TGCGCCAGCAGCCAAGATTTTGCAGCTGAAGCTTTCTTT. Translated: CASSQDFAAEAFF.

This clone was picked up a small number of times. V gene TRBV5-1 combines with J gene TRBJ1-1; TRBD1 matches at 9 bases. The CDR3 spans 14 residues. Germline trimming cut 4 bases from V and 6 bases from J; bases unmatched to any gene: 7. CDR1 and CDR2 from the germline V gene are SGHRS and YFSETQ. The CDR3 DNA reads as TGCGCCAGCAGCCAGGGACAGGGAGGTGCTGAAGCTTTCTTT. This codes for CASSQGQGGAEAFF.

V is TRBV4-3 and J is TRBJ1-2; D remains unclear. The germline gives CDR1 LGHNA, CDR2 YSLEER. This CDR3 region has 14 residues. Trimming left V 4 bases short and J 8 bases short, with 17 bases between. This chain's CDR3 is CASSLSQTVAGYTF. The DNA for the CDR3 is TGCGCCAGCAGCCTTTCGCAAACAGTCGCGGGCTACACCTTC.

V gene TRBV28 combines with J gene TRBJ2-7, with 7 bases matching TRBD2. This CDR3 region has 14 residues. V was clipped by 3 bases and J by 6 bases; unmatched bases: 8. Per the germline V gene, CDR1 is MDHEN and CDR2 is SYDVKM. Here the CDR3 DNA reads TGTGCCAGCAGTTTCCTAAGAGGGAGGGGCGAGCAGTACTTC. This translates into CASSFLRGRGEQYF.

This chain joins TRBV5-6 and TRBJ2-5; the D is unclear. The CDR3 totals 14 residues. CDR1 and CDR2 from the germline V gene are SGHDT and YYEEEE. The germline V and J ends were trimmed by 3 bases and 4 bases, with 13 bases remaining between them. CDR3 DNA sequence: TGTGCCAGCAGCTGGGCTGGGTTTGGAGAGACCCAGTACTTC. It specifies CASSWAGFGETQYF.

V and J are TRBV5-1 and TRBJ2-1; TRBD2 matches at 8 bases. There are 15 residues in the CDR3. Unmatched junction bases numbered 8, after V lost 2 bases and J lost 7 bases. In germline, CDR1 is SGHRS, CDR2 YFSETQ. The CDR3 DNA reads TGCGCCAGCAGCTTCGGGCGGGGGGTGTCGAATGAGCAGTTCTTC. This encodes CASSFGRGVSNEQFF.

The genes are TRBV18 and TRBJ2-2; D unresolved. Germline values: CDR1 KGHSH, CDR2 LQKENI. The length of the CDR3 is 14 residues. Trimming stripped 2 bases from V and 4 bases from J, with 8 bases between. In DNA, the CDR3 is TGTGCCAGCTCACCATATAGAGTCACCGGGGAGCTGTTTTTT. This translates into CASSPYRVTGELFF. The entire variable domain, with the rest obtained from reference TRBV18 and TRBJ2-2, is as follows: NAGVMQNPRHLVRRRGQEARLRCSPMKGHSHVYWYRQLPEEGLKFMVYLQKENIIDESGMPKERFSAEFPKEGPSILRIQQVVRGDSAAYFCASSPYRVTGELFFGEGSRLTVL.

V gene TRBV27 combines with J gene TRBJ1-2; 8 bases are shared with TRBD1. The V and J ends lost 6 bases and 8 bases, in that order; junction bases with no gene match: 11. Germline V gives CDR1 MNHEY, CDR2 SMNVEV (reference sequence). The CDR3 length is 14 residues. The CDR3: CASRRTGQRGGYTF. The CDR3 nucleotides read TGTGCCAGCAGGCGGACAGGGCAACGAGGAGGCTACACCTTC.

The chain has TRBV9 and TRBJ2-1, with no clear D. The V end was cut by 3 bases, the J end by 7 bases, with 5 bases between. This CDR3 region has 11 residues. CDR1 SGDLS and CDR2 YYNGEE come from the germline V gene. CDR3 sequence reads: CASSALNEQFF. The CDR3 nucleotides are TGTGCCAGCAGCGCCCTTAATGAGCAGTTCTTC.

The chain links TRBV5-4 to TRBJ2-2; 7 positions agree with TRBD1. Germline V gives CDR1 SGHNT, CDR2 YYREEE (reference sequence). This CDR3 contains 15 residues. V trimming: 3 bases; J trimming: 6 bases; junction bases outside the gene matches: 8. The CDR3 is CASSSRDRVPGELFF. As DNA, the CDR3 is TGTGCCAGCAGCTCACGTGACAGGGTACCCGGGGAGCTGTTTTTT. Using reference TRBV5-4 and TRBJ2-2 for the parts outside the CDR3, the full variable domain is ETGVTQSPTHLIKTRGQQVTLRCSSQSGHNTVSWYQQALGQGPQFIFQYYREEENGRGNFPPRFSGLQFPNYSSELNVNALELDDSALYLCASSSRDRVPGELFFGEGSRLTVL.

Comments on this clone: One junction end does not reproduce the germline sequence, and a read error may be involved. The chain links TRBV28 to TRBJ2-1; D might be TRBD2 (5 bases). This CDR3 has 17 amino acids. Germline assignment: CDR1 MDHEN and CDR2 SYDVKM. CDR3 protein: CASSLSSVASSHNEQFF. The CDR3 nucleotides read TGTGCCAGCAGTTTATCCTCGGTCGCTAGCTCCCACAATGAGCAGTTCTTC.

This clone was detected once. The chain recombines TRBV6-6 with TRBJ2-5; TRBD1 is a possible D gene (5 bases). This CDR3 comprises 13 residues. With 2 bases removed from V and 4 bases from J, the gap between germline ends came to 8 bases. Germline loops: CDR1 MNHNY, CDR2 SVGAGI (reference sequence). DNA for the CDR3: TGTGCCAGCAGTTACGGCCAGGGAGAGACCCAGTACTTC. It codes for CASSYGQGETQYF.

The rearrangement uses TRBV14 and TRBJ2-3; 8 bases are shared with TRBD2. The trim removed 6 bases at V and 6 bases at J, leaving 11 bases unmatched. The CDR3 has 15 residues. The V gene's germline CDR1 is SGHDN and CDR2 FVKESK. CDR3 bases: TGTGCCAGCAGTTATGGAGCGGGAGATGGGGATACGCAGTATTTT. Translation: CASSYGAGDGDTQYF.

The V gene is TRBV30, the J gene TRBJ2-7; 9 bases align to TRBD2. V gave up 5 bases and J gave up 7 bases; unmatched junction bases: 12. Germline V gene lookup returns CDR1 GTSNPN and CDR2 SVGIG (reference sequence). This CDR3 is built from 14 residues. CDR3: CAWSGTSSLGEQYF. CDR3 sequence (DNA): TGTGCCTGGTCCGGGACTAGCTCCCTCGGGGAGCAGTACTTC.

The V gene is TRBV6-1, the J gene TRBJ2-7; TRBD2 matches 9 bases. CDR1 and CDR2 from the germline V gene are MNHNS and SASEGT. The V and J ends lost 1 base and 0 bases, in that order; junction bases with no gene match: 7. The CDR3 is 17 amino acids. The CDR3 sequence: CASSEEGGGRASYEQYF. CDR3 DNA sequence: TGTGCCAGCAGTGAAGAGGGAGGCGGGAGGGCCTCCTACGAGCAGTACTTC.

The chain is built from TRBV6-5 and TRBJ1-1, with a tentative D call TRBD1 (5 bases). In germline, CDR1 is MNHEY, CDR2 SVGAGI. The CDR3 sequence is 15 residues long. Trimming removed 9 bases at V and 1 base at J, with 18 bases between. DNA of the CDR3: TGTGCCAGTCACCCTCGGGGGATTGGGAACACTGAAGCTTTCTTT. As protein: CASHPRGIGNTEAFF.

CDR3 in amino acids: CASSWGTGVHEQYF. CDR3 coding DNA: TGCGCCAGCAGCTGGGGGACAGGGGTGCACGAGCAGTACTTC. The chain carries TRBV5-1 and TRBJ2-5; 10 bases align to TRBD1. The J call may be in error: the DNA end matches TRBJ2-7 better. This CDR3 has 14 residues. Germline V lookup: CDR1 SGHRS, CDR2 YFSETQ.

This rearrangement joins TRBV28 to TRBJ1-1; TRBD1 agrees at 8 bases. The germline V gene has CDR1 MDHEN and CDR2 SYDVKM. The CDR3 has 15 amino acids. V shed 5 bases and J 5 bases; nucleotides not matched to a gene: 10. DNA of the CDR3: TGTGCCAGCAGTGGGGCTCGACAGGGGAGTACTGAAGCTTTCTTT. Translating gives CASSGARQGSTEAFF. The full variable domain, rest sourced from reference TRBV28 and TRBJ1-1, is DVKVTQSSRYLVKRTGEKVFLECVQDMDHENMFWYRQDPGLGLRLIYFSYDVKMKEKGDIPEGYSVSREKKERFSLILESASTNQTSMYLCASSGARQGSTEAFFGQGTRLTVV.

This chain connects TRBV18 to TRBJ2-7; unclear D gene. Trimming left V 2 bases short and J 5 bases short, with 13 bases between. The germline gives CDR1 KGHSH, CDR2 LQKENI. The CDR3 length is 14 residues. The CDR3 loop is CASSPERLVHEQYF. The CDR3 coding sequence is TGTGCCAGCTCACCAGAGAGGCTGGTCCACGAGCAGTACTTC.

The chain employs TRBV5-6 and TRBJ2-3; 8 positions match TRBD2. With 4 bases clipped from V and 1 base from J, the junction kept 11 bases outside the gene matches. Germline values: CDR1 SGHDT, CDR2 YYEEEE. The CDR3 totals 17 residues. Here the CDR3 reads CASSISSGLTGTDTQYF. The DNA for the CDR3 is TGTGCCAGCAGCATATCTAGCGGGCTTACGGGCACAGATACGCAGTATTTT.

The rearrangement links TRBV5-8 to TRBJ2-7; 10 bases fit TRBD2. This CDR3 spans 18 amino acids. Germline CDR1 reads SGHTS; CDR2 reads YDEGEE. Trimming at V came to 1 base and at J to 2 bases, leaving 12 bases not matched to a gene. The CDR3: CASSLISSGGLPTYEQYF. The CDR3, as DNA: TGTGCCAGCAGCTTGATTAGTAGCGGGGGGCTACCTACCTACGAGCAGTACTTC.

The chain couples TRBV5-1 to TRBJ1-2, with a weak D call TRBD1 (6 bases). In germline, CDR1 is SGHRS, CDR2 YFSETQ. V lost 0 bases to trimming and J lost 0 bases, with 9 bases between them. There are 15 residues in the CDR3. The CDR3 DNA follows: TGCGCCAGCAGCTTGGATGGACAGCCTAACTATGGCTACACCTTC. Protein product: CASSLDGQPNYGYTF. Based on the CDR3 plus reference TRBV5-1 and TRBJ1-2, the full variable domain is KAGVTQTPRYLIKTRGQQVTLSCSPISGHRSVSWYQQTPGQGLQFLFEYFSETQRNKGNFPGRFSGRQFSNSRSEMNVSTLELGDSALYLCASSLDGQPNYGYTFGSGTRLTVV.

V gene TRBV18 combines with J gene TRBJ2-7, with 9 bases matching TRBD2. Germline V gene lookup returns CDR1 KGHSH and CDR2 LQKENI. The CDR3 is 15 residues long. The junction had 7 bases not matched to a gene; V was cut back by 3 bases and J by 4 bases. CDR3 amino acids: CASSPSSGDLYEQYF. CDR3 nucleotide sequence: TGTGCCAGCTCACCTTCTAGCGGGGACCTTTACGAGCAGTACTTC. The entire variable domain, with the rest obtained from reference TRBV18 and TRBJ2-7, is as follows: NAGVMQNPRHLVRRRGQEARLRCSPMKGHSHVYWYRQLPEEGLKFMVYLQKENIIDESGMPKERFSAEFPKEGPSILRIQQVVRGDSAAYFCASSPSSGDLYEQYFGPGTRLTVT.

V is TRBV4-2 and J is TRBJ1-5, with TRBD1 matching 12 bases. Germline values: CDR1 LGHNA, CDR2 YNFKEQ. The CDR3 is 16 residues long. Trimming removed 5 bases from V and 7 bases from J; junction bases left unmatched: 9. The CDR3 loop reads CASSYGTGGARQPQHF. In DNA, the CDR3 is TGTGCCAGCAGCTACGGGACAGGGGGCGCGAGGCAGCCCCAGCATTTT.